One and the same sample provided the 27 T cell receptor beta chains below, sequenced in a study of blood T cell repertoires in COVID-19. Sequencing was performed with immunoSEQ multiplex PCR; in TCRdb, only in-frame clones are kept and a portion is missing. The table includes over 150,000 clones, more than 75% detected once. The sample consisted of PBMCs or T cells enriched from blood (not recorded which). The receptors originated from a woman in her forties or fifties who had recovered from COVID-19.

The rearrangement uses TRBV28 and TRBJ1-1; D is undetermined. CDR3 length: 13 amino acids. V lost 8 bases, J lost 3 bases, and 13 bases lay in between. Germline assignment: CDR1 MDHEN and CDR2 SYDVKM. CDR3 residues: CASWAYSDTEAFF. CDR3 bases: TGTGCCAGCTGGGCCTACTCGGACACTGAAGCTTTCTTT.

The chain combines TRBV7-9 with TRBJ2-2, with 7 bases matching TRBD2. Looked up from germline, CDR1 is SEHNR and CDR2 is FQNEAQ (reference sequence). The trim removed 5 bases at V and 1 base at J, leaving 4 bases unmatched. This CDR3 region has 15 residues. The CDR3 nucleotides read TGTGCCAGCAGCCATACGGGGGGGAACACCGGGGAGCTGTTTTTT. This codes for CASSHTGGNTGELFF. Supplemented by reference TRBV7-9 and TRBJ2-2, the full variable domain reads DTGVSQNPRHKITKRGQNVTFRCDPISEHNRLYWYRQTLGQGPEFLTYFQNEAQLEKSRLLSDRFSAERPKGSFSTLEIQRTEQGDSAMYLCASSHTGGNTGELFFGEGSRLTVL.

Concerning this clone itself: Germline is not matched at one junction end, which may reflect a read error. The rearrangement uses TRBV28 and TRBJ1-5; D remains unclear. The CDR3 loop spans 12 amino acids. Germline V gene sequence: CDR1 MDHEN, CDR2 SYDVKM. The CDR3 protein is CASRPGDQPQHF. The CDR3 nucleotides are TGTGCGAGCAGACCCGGGGATCAGCCCCAGCATTTT.

The chain combines TRBV11-2 with TRBJ2-1, with 7 bases that match TRBD1. Trimming removed 3 bases from V and 3 bases from J; junction bases left unmatched: 5. In germline, CDR1 is SGHAT, CDR2 FQNNGV. CDR3 length: 15 residues. CDR3 DNA sequence: TGTGCCAGCAGCTTCAGGGGGACCATCTACAATGAGCAGTTCTTC. Its translation: CASSFRGTIYNEQFF.

The chain uses TRBV12-3 or TRBV12-4 and TRBJ2-7; D is unresolved. Trimming took 6 bases from V and 4 from J, leaving 7 bases between them. CDR3 length: 11 residues. CDR3 bases: TGTGCCAGCAGATCTCAGTACGAGCAGTACTTC. As protein: CASRSQYEQYF.

The chain has TRBV7-2 and TRBJ2-3, with a weak D call TRBD1 (5 bases). Trimming pared 6 bases from V and 7 bases from J, leaving 14 bases between. The germline V gene encodes CDR1 SGHTA and CDR2 FQGNSA. The CDR3 totals 13 residues. The DNA for the CDR3 is TGTGCCAGCAGGGGGCTAGGGGATTATACGCAGTATTTT. Protein: CASRGLGDYTQYF. Based on the CDR3 plus reference TRBV7-2 and TRBJ2-3, the full variable domain is GAGVSQSPSNKVTEKGKDVELRCDPISGHTALYWYRQSLGQGLEFLIYFQGNSAPDKSGLPSDRFSAERTGGSVSTLTIQRTQQEDSAVYLCASRGLGDYTQYFGPGTRLTVL.

The J gene is TRBJ1-3, the V gene TRBV6-1; D unclear. The V end lost 2 bases, the J end lost 0 bases, and 11 bases lay between the germline ends. CDR1 and CDR2 (germline): MNHNS, SASEGT. The CDR3 extends over 16 amino acids. The DNA of the CDR3 is TGTGCCAGCAGTGAACTTGGAGTGGGCTCTGGAAACACCATATATTTT. As protein: CASSELGVGSGNTIYF.

The genes are TRBV4-1 and TRBJ1-5; D gene ambiguous. This CDR3 contains 15 residues. V lost 0 bases, J lost 6 bases, and 12 bases lay in between. The germline V gene has CDR1 MGHRA and CDR2 YSYEKL. In nucleotides, the CDR3 is TGCGCCAGCAGCCAAGAAACGGGGTCGGGTCAGCCCCAGCATTTT. Translated, it gives CASSQETGSGQPQHF.

The rearrangement joins TRBV27 to TRBJ2-1, with a weak D call TRBD2 (6 bases). Trimming pared 6 bases from V and 2 bases from J, leaving 8 bases between. CDR3 length equals 13 residues. Germline-derived CDR1 and CDR2 are MNHEY and SMNVEV (reference sequence). The CDR3 protein is CASRLAPYNEQFF. The CDR3, as DNA: TGTGCCAGCAGACTAGCCCCCTACAATGAGCAGTTCTTC.

The rearrangement links TRBV19 to TRBJ1-6, with TRBD1 matching over 10 bases. The germline V gene has CDR1 LNHDA and CDR2 SQIVND (reference sequence). The CDR3 is 13 amino acids. Trimming at V came to 11 bases and at J to 7 bases, leaving 5 bases not matched to a gene. Here the CDR3 DNA reads TGTGCCTCCTCGGACAGGGGGAATTCACCCCTCCACTTT. Residues: CASSDRGNSPLHF.

The chain uses TRBV19 and TRBJ2-3; 10 nucleotides match TRBD1. Germline V gene lookup returns CDR1 LNHDA and CDR2 SQIVND (reference sequence). J gave up 5 bases and V 4 bases, and 6 bases lay outside the gene matches. The CDR3 totals 15 residues. The DNA of the CDR3 is TGTGCCAGTAGTAGGACAGGGGGATTTAAAGATACGCAGTATTTT. It encodes CASSRTGGFKDTQYF.

This clone was seen a few times. The rearrangement uses TRBV16 and TRBJ1-1; possible D gene TRBD1, 6 bases. The CDR3 is 20 residues long. Germline V gives CDR1 KGHSY, CDR2 FQNENV. Deletions cut 2 bases from V and 3 bases from J, with 28 bases between. The CDR3 is CASSQGLYVQGSAGDTEAFF. The DNA of the CDR3 is TGTGCCAGCAGCCAAGGGTTGTACGTACAGGGTTCAGCGGGGGACACTGAAGCTTTCTTT.

The chain carries TRBV6-5 and TRBJ2-5, with 9 bases fitting TRBD1. Germline V CDR1 and CDR2: MNHEY, SVGAGI. After removal of 2 bases from V and 5 bases from J, the junction contained 6 bases not matched to a gene. The CDR3 contains 15 residues. Here the CDR3 reads CASSYGGQGRETQYF. The DNA of the CDR3 is TGTGCCAGCAGTTACGGTGGACAGGGGCGGGAGACCCAGTACTTC.

The chain is built from TRBV6-2 or TRBV6-3 and TRBJ2-4, with 12 bases aligning to TRBD1. CDR3 length: 14 amino acids. V shed 6 bases and J 8 bases; nucleotides not matched to a gene: 5. CDR1 and CDR2 (germline): MNHEY, SVGEGT. CDR3 region: CASSPGQGAYIQYF. CDR3 nucleotide sequence: TGTGCCAGCAGCCCGGGACAGGGGGCATACATTCAGTACTTC.

The chain couples TRBV30 to TRBJ2-5; 8 bases align to TRBD1. The CDR3 extends over 14 amino acids. V was pared by 2 bases and J by 1 base, with 3 bases of the junction left unmatched. Germline lookup yields CDR1 GTSNPN and CDR2 SVGIG (reference sequence). The CDR3 DNA reads TGTGCCTGGAGTCAACAGGGGGGCCAAGAGACCCAGTACTTC. Translated: CAWSQQGGQETQYF.

This chain uses TRBV5-5 with TRBJ2-7; unclear D gene. CDR1 is SGHKS and CDR2 is YYEKEE in the germline V gene (reference sequence). The CDR3 has 15 amino acids. Trimming left V 2 bases short and J 2 bases short, with 14 bases between. CDR3 DNA sequence: TGTGCCAGCAGCTTTGAACCCCTACCTCCCTACGAGCAGTACTTC. This translates into CASSFEPLPPYEQYF. Full variable domain (rest looked up from reference TRBV5-5 and TRBJ2-7): DAGVTQSPTHLIKTRGQQVTLRCSPISGHKSVSWYQQVLGQGPQFIFQYYEKEERGRGNFPDRFSARQFPNYSSELNVNALLLGDSALYLCASSFEPLPPYEQYFGPGTRLTVT.

On this clone itself: This same CDR3 is encoded by further DNA sequences in the sample. This sequence joins TRBV5-4 and TRBJ2-1, with TRBD2 matching over 9 bases. Looked up from germline, CDR1 is SGHNT and CDR2 is YYREEE (reference sequence). The CDR3 length is 15 residues. Trimming at V came to 4 bases and at J to 4 bases, leaving 6 bases not matched to a gene. In DNA form, the CDR3 reads TGTGCCAGCAGCCTCCCCCTAGCGGGGTACAATGAGCAGTTCTTC. It specifies CASSLPLAGYNEQFF.

The chain employs TRBV28 and TRBJ2-4; D might be TRBD1 (6 bases). This CDR3 has 13 residues. Trimming took off 8 bases at V and 10 bases at J, with 18 bases between the two ends. Germline V CDR1 and CDR2: MDHEN, SYDVKM. The CDR3 spells CASHTPGHPIQYF. DNA for the CDR3: TGTGCCAGCCATACTCCGGGACACCCTATTCAGTACTTC.

This chain connects TRBV2 to TRBJ1-1; 8 nucleotides align to TRBD1. This CDR3 is built from 13 residues. Unmatched junction bases numbered 5, after V lost 7 bases and J lost 4 bases. Germline V gene data show CDR1 as SNHLY and CDR2 as FYNNEI. DNA for the CDR3: TGTGCCAGCACCGGACAGGGCGGCACTGAAGCTTTCTTT. It encodes CASTGQGGTEAFF.

The gene calls are TRBV5-1 and TRBJ1-1; D might be TRBD1 (6 bases). CDR1 and CDR2 (germline): SGHRS, YFSETQ. The ends were cut back, 0 bases at V and 4 bases at J, with 10 bases in the middle. The CDR3 spans 14 residues. This chain's CDR3 is CASSLAGGSTEAFF. The CDR3, as DNA: TGCGCCAGCAGCTTGGCTGGGGGCAGCACTGAAGCTTTCTTT.

The V call is TRBV28, the J call TRBJ1-1, with D tentatively TRBD1 (5 bases). V lost 3 bases, J lost 10 bases, and 12 bases lay in between. CDR3 length: 12 amino acids. CDR1 is MDHEN, CDR2 SYDVKM, per germline. CDR3 sequence reads: CASSFQGLGAFF. The CDR3 region has the DNA TGTGCCAGCAGTTTCCAGGGTTTGGGAGCTTTCTTT.

V usage is TRBV7-2 and J usage is TRBJ2-5; 11 nucleotides line up with TRBD1. Losses at the gene ends were 3 bases for V and 4 bases for J; bases not matched to a gene: 13. From germline, CDR1 is SGHTA and CDR2 FQGNSA. The CDR3 has 18 residues. CDR3 in DNA: TGTGCCAGCAGCTTCCAAATCTCCGGGACAGGGGGTTTAGAGACCCAGTACTTC. This codes for CASSFQISGTGGLETQYF. The full variable domain, in which reference TRBV7-2 and TRBJ2-5 provide the parts outside the CDR3, is GAGVSQSPSNKVTEKGKDVELRCDPISGHTALYWYRQSLGQGLEFLIYFQGNSAPDKSGLPSDRFSAERTGGSVSTLTIQRTQQEDSAVYLCASSFQISGTGGLETQYFGPGTRLLVL.

The chain recombines TRBV28 with TRBJ1-1; no reliable D call. V lost 6 bases to trimming and J lost 2 bases, with 4 bases between them. This CDR3 region has 11 residues. Germline V gene lookup returns CDR1 MDHEN and CDR2 SYDVKM. The CDR3 loop is CASSVNTEAFF. The CDR3 DNA reads TGTGCCAGCAGCGTAAACACTGAAGCTTTCTTT. The full variable domain, completed using reference TRBV28 and TRBJ1-1, is DVKVTQSSRYLVKRTGEKVFLECVQDMDHENMFWYRQDPGLGLRLIYFSYDVKMKEKGDIPEGYSVSREKKERFSLILESASTNQTSMYLCASSVNTEAFFGQGTRLTVV.

This rearrangement joins TRBV10-3 to TRBJ1-2; the match to TRBD1 covers 11 bases. Germline V lookup: CDR1 ENHRY, CDR2 SYGVKD. With V trimmed by 7 bases and J by 8 bases, 9 bases remained unmatched. The CDR3 totals 14 residues. The CDR3 protein is CAITQGQGDQGYTF. In DNA, the CDR3 is TGTGCCATCACGCAGGGACAGGGGGATCAGGGCTACACCTTC.

The rearrangement links TRBV7-2 to TRBJ2-7; 8 bases line up with TRBD1. The CDR3 is 15 residues long. Germline CDR1 SGHTA, CDR2 FQGNSA. V gave up 5 bases and J gave up 4 bases; unmatched junction bases: 10. CDR3 protein: CASSPGQAPGYEQYF. The CDR3 DNA is TGTGCCAGCAGCCCGGGACAGGCACCCGGGTACGAGCAGTACTTC.

J is TRBJ2-3 and V is TRBV5-1; D is unresolved. V was shortened by 0 bases and J by 4 bases, with 9 bases between the two germline ends. The germline CDR1 and CDR2 sequences are SGHRS and YFSETQ. The CDR3 contains 14 residues. The CDR3, as DNA: TGCGCCAGCAGCTTGGATCTAGTTCCAGATACGCAGTATTTT. Its translation: CASSLDLVPDTQYF.

This clone was counted a single time. The chain has TRBV7-9 and TRBJ1-6, with 7 bases that match TRBD1. The ends lost 5 bases at V and 9 bases at J; junction bases unmatched: 13. The CDR3 covers 16 residues. The germline gives CDR1 SEHNR, CDR2 FQNEAQ (reference sequence). CDR3 DNA sequence: TGTGCCAGCAGCCCTGGGACAGAGACGCCGGGTTCACCCCTCCACTTT. This encodes CASSPGTETPGSPLHF.